This T cell receptor (beta chain) derives from a study of blood T cell repertoires in COVID-19. Looking at the study overall: Samples of COVID-19 (acute and convalescent) were obtained from the United States, Italy and Spain.

Profiling relied on immunoSEQ multiplex PCR, and the TCRdb table lists in-frame clones only, not all of them. This sample has just over 300,000 clones, with 80% to 90% found just once. The V end lost 6 bases, the J end lost 5 bases, and 17 bases lay between the germline ends. The CDR3 contains 15 residues. CDR1 is MDHEN and CDR2 is SYDVKM in the germline V gene. This clonotype was obtained from a man aged 25 to 40 who had recovered from COVID-19. Sequences were obtained from PBMCs or T cells enriched from blood (not recorded which). The chain combines TRBV28 with TRBJ1-5; D possibly corresponds to TRBD1 (6 bases). For the CDR3, the DNA is TGTGCCAGCAGGATCCGGGACATACGATATCAGCCCCAGCATTTT. Protein: CASRIRDIRYQPQHF.